A single sample is the source of the 9 T cell receptor beta chains below, sequenced in a study of T-cell memory formation after mild COVID-19. Using its own MiXCR run on the 5' RACE reads, TCRdb lists one record per CDR3 protein. The data contain hundreds of thousands of distinct CDR3 sequences, roughly 8.2% of them singletons. The sequencing sample was made of PBMCs or a T cell subset sorted from them (not recorded which). The receptors were gathered from a man aged 18 to 35 who had mild COVID-19 (a few samples of this study predate the infection). Cell type and time point are not known.

The genes are TRBV7-2 and TRBJ2-7; D perhaps matches TRBD1 (5 bases). This CDR3 spans 14 amino acids. V was shortened by 2 bases and J by 4 bases, with 12 bases between the two germline ends. Germline V gives CDR1 SGHTA, CDR2 FQGNSA. The CDR3 sequence: CASSLRNRQYEQYF. The CDR3 nucleotides are TGTGCCAGCAGCTTACGGAACCGACAGTACGAGCAGTACTTC.

The chain recombines TRBV24-1 with TRBJ2-5; D is possibly TRBD1 (6 bases). Trimming cost V 11 bases and J 2 bases, with 8 bases left between them. The germline CDR1 and CDR2 sequences are KGHDR and SFDVKD. The CDR3 is 11 amino acids. The CDR3 is CAIGQQETQYF. The CDR3 DNA is TGTGCCATAGGACAGCAAGAGACCCAGTACTTC.

The chain uses TRBV6-1 and TRBJ2-7; unclear D gene. With 2 bases removed from V and 2 bases from J, the gap between germline ends came to 10 bases. This CDR3 has 14 amino acids. The germline CDR1 and CDR2 sequences are MNHNS and SASEGT. CDR3 sequence (DNA): TGTGCCAGCAGTGAAAGTTGGGCAGCCTACGAGCAGTACGTC. Amino acids: CASSESWAAYEQYV.

This clonotype has just a few counts. The rearrangement links TRBV6-2 or TRBV6-3 to TRBJ1-2, with TRBD1 matching over 8 bases. The germline V gene has CDR1 MNHEY and CDR2 SVGEGT. J gave up 8 bases and V 2 bases, and 7 bases lay outside the gene matches. This CDR3 region has 14 residues. CDR3: CASSYQDRVGGYTF. DNA for the CDR3: TGTGCCAGCAGTTACCAGGACAGGGTAGGCGGCTACACCTTC.

This clonotype came up a few times. V gene TRBV9 combines with J gene TRBJ1-2; 9 bases align to TRBD1. Germline V gives CDR1 SGDLS, CDR2 YYNGEE. The CDR3 totals 14 residues. V was clipped by 2 bases and J by 4 bases; unmatched bases: 3. As DNA, the CDR3 is TGTGCCAGCAGCGTCACAGGGGGCTCCTATGGCTACACCTTC. Residues: CASSVTGGSYGYTF. Full variable domain (remainder filled in from reference TRBV9 and TRBJ1-2): DSGVTQTPKHLITATGQRVTLRCSPRSGDLSVYWYQQSLDQGLQFLIQYYNGEERAKGNILERFSAQQFPDLHSELNLSSLELGDSALYFCASSVTGGSYGYTFGSGTRLTVV.

This clonotype has just a few counts. The rearrangement links TRBV30 to TRBJ2-4, with D tentatively TRBD1 (7 bases). Germline V lookup: CDR1 GTSNPN, CDR2 SVGIG (reference sequence). V dropped 8 bases and J dropped 1 base, with 12 bases sitting between them. The CDR3 extends over 13 amino acids. The CDR3 sequence is CAMEGAAKNIQYF. CDR3 sequence (DNA): TGTGCCATGGAGGGGGCGGCCAAAAACATTCAGTACTTC. The entire variable domain, with the rest obtained from reference TRBV30 and TRBJ2-4, is as follows: SQTIHQWPATLVQPVGSPLSLECTVEGTSNPNLYWYRQAAGRGLQLLFYSVGIGQISSEVPQNLSASRPQDRQFILSSKKLLLSDSGFYLCAMEGAAKNIQYFGAGTRLSVL.

This sequence joins TRBV6-2 or TRBV6-3 and TRBJ2-5; no definite D call. The CDR3 runs 12 residues. V shed 8 bases and J shed 4 bases, with 11 bases lying between them. Germline V lookup: CDR1 MNHEY, CDR2 SVGEGT. The CDR3 here is CASRTERETQYF. The CDR3 nucleotides are TGTGCCAGCCGAACTGAACGAGAGACCCAGTACTTC.

The chain carries TRBV5-1 and TRBJ2-7; 10 positions match TRBD2. This CDR3 is built from 15 residues. The germline CDR1 and CDR2 sequences are SGHRS and YFSETQ. V was clipped by 3 bases and J by 3 bases; unmatched bases: 6. This CDR3 is CASSSASGGIYEQYF. The CDR3 DNA follows: TGCGCCAGCAGCTCGGCTAGCGGGGGCATCTACGAGCAGTACTTC.

The chain employs TRBV12-3 or TRBV12-4 and TRBJ2-2; 9 bases match TRBD2. The trim removed 5 bases at V and 4 bases at J, leaving 2 bases unmatched. The CDR3 is 14 amino acids. Here the CDR3 reads CASSPSGVTGELFF. CDR3 sequence (DNA): TGTGCCAGCAGTCCTAGCGGGGTCACCGGGGAGCTGTTTTTT.